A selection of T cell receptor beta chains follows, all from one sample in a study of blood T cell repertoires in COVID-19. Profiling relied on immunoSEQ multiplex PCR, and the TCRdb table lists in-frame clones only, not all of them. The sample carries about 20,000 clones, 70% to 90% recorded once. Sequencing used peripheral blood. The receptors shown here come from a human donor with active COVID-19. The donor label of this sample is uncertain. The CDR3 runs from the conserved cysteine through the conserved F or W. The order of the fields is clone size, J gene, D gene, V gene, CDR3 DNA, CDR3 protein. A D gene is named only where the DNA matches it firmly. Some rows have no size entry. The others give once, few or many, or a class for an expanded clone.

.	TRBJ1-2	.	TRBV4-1	TGCGCCAGCAGCCAAGATCGGCCACAGGGCCCCACCTTC	CASSQDRPQGPTF
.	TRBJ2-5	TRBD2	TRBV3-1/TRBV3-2	TGTGCCAGCAGCCATACTAGCGGAGAGACCCAGTACTTC	CASSHTSGETQYF
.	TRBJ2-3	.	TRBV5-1	TGCGCCAGCAGCTTGGCAGGACCGGGATACACAGATACGCAGTATTTT	CASSLAGPGYTDTQYF
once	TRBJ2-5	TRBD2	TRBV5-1	TGCGCCAGCAGCTTCTATCTTGGTGCTAGCGGGGGCTCCGGGACCCAGTACTTC	CASSFYLGASGGSGTQYF
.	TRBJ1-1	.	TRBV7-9	TGTGCCAGCAGCCAAGGGGAAACTGAAGCTTTCTTT	CASSQGETEAFF
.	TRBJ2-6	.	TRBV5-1	TGCGCCAGCAGCTTGGGTGAGGTTTTTCCGTCTGGGGCCAACGTCCTGACTTTC	CASSLGEVFPSGANVLTF
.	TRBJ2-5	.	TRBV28	TGTGCCAGCAGTGTTGACAGTGGCGGACAGACCCAGTACTTC	CASSVDSGGQTQYF
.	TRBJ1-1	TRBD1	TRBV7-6	TGTGCCAGCAGCCTTACAGGGGTCGTGGGGACCGTCTCTGAAGCTTTCTTT	CASSLTGVVGTVSEAFF
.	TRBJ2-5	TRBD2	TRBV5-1	TGCGCCAGCACCCAGGGAGGGCAAGAGACCCAGTACTTC	CASTQGGQETQYF
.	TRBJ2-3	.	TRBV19	TGTGCCAGTAGAAACCGGGGCGGGAATACGCAGTATTTT	CASRNRGGNTQYF
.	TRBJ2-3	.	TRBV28	TGTGCCAGCAGTGGCCCGACTCTAGCTAGCACAGATACGCAGTATTTT	CASSGPTLASTDTQYF
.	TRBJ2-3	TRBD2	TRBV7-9	TGTGCCAGCAGCTTAGGGGGACTAGCGGGAACAGATACGCAGTATTTT	CASSLGGLAGTDTQYF
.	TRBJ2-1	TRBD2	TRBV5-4	TGTGCCAGCAGCCCTAGGGGCGGGAGCCTCAATGAGCAGTTCTTC	CASSPRGGSLNEQFF
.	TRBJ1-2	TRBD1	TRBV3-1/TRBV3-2	TGTGCCAGCAGCCTTGGACAGGTTAACTATGGCTACACCTTC	CASSLGQVNYGYTF
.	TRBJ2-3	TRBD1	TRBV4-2	TGTGCCAGCAGCCCCCAACTAGGGGGCCAGGATACGCAGTATTTT	CASSPQLGGQDTQYF
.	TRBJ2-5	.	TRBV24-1	TGTGCCACCAGTGACGGGACTCATAAAGAGACCCAGTACTTC	CATSDGTHKETQYF
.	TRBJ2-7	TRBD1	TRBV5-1	TGCGCCAGCAGCACGAGGAGGACAGGGCCCAAGGTTTCCTACGAGCAGTACTTC	CASSTRRTGPKVSYEQYF
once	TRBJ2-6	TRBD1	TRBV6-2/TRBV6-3	TGTGCCAGCAGTTTCCAGGGGGCGCAAGGGGCCAACGTCCTGACTTTC	CASSFQGAQGANVLTF
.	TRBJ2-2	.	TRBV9	TGTGCCAGCAGCGTAGAAGCTAGCCGGAACACCGGGGAGCTGTTTTTT	CASSVEASRNTGELFF
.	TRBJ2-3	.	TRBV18	TGTGCCAGCTCACCACCGCAGGGTTCCATGACAGATACGCAGTATTTT	CASSPPQGSMTDTQYF
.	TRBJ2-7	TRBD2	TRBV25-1	TGTGCCAGCAGTGAATTAGGCACTAGCGGGAACTCCTACGAGCAGTACTTC	CASSELGTSGNSYEQYF
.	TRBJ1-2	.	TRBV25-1	TGTGCCAGCAGTGACACATATGGCTACACCTTC	CASSDTYGYTF
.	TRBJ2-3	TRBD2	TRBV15	TGTGCCACCAGCAGTCCGGGACTAGCGAGGCCCTGGGTGTATTTT	CATSSPGLARPWVYF
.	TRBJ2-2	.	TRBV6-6	TGTGCCAGCAGTCCCGGAGCCGGGGAGCTGTTTTTT	CASSPGAGELFF
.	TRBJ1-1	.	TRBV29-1	TGCAGCGTCAACCCGCGGGGCACTGAAGCTTTCTTT	CSVNPRGTEAFF
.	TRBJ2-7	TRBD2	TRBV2	TGTGCCAGCAGTGAAGCCGGGACTAGCGGGGCCCAGAGGGAGCAGTACTTC	CASSEAGTSGAQREQYF
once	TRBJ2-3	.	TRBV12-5	TGTGCTAGTGGGTTGTCGCCAGGGAATACGCAGTATTTT	CASGLSPGNTQYF
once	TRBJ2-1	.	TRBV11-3	TGTGCCAGCAGCCCAGGGTATGAGCAGTTCTTC	CASSPGYEQFF
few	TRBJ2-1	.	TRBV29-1	TGCAGCGTGAAAGGGGGAGGGTCCTACAATGAGCAGTTCTTC	CSVKGGGSYNEQFF
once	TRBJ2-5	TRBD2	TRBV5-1	TGCGCCAGCAGCTTGCAAGCTAGCGGGGGAATGGGAGAGACCCAGTACTTC	CASSLQASGGMGETQYF
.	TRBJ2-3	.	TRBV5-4	TGTGCCAGCAGCTTGCCCCCGGGGGGCGGTGATACGCAGTATTTT	CASSLPPGGGDTQYF
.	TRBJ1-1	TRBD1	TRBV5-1	TGCGCCAGCAGCTCGACAGGGTGGGTCACTGAAGCTTTCTTT	CASSSTGWVTEAFF
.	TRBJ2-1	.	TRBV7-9	TGTGCCAGCAGCCCCGATGCTCGGACAGCTTTTTACAATGAGCAGTTCTTC	CASSPDARTAFYNEQFF
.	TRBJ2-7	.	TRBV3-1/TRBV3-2	TGTGCCAGCAGCCCCAAAGGCAGCGCCGGAACCTACGAGCAGTACTTC	CASSPKGSAGTYEQYF
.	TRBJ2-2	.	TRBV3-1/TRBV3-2	TGTGCCAGCAGTCGACAGCCGAACACCGGGGAGCTGTTTTTT	CASSRQPNTGELFF
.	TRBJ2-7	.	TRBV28	TGTGCCAGCAGCTCCTGGCAGCGGGTTCACTACGAGCAGTACTTC	CASSSWQRVHYEQYF
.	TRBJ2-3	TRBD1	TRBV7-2	TGTGCCAGCAGCTCAGGGACAGGGGGAATAAATACGCAGTATTTT	CASSSGTGGINTQYF